This TCR beta chain was documented in a study of blood T cell repertoires in COVID-19. Overall study context: There were acute and convalescent COVID-19 samples, and they came from the United States, Italy and Spain. T cells, B-cell-depleted T cells, or PBMCs provided the cDNA or gDNA that served as material.

V shed 5 bases and J shed 4 bases, with 14 bases lying between them. CDR1 and CDR2 (germline): MNHEY, SVGAGI. CDR3 length: 15 amino acids. Per the original methods: Amplifying reference gene primers gave estimates of nucleated cell counts. The method was immunoSEQ multiplex PCR; TCRdb's version includes in-frame clones alone and lacks a portion of them. Clone size and V and J calls were adopted from that table, with D and trimming inferred from the DNA. The sample has about 83,000 clones, more than 90% seen once. The specimen was peripheral blood. The chain couples TRBV6-5 to TRBJ2-2; D unclear. This sequence was found in a woman older than 75 with active or convalescent COVID-19. CDR3 loop: CASSRDLVGTGELFF. DNA for the CDR3: TGTGCCAGCAGTCGAGATCTAGTGGGCACCGGGGAGCTGTTTTTT.